These T cell receptor beta chains were read from a single sample in a study of identical twins. One entry per CDR3 protein results from TCRdb running MiXCR on the 5' RACE reads. The sample has approximately 220,000 distinct CDR3 sequences; less than 8% are singletons. This same sample was also taken into another study, of yellow fever vaccine responses in identical twins.

The specimen was memory (CD45RO+) T cells sorted from blood. The receptors come from a woman aged 18-29 years in good health. Both conserved end residues are part of each CDR3. D genes are given only for firm matches. The size field is filled for only some rows; it gives once, few, many or a size class.

CDR3 protein	CDR3 DNA	clone size	V gene	D gene	J gene
CASSSGQGLKQFF	TGTGCCAGCAGTTCGGGACAGGGCCTAAAGCAGTTCTTC	many	TRBV6-2/TRBV6-3	TRBD1	TRBJ2-1
CASSLESRLNYGYTF	TGTGCCAGCAGCTTAGAGTCTAGATTAAACTATGGCTACACCTTC	many	TRBV11-2	NA	TRBJ1-2
CSARSGGITQETQYF	TGCAGCGCGCGATCGGGAGGGATTACCCAAGAGACCCAGTACTTC	many	TRBV29-1	TRBD2	TRBJ2-5
CASSERGASTQYF	TGCGCCAGCAGTGAGCGGGGAGCGAGTACGCAGTATTTT	many	TRBV10-2	NA	TRBJ2-3
CASSHHRENYEQYF	TGCGCCAGCAGCCACCACAGGGAAAACTACGAGCAGTACTTC	few	TRBV4-3	NA	TRBJ2-7
CASSLRVTDTQYF	TGTGCCAGCAGTTTACGGGTCACAGATACGCAGTATTTT	many	TRBV12-3/TRBV12-4	NA	TRBJ2-3
CASSPHLSPASNTGELFF	TGTGCCAGCAGCCCTCACCTATCACCAGCTTCTAACACCGGGGAGCTGTTTTTT	NA	TRBV11-1	NA	TRBJ2-2
CASSRGTEAFF	TGTGCCAGCAGCAGGGGGACTGAAGCTTTCTTT	many	TRBV6-6	TRBD1	TRBJ1-1
CATSDLQGGTGGTDTQYF	TGTGCCACCAGTGATTTGCAAGGCGGGACAGGGGGTACAGATACGCAGTATTTT	few	TRBV24-1	TRBD1	TRBJ2-3
CSARDPNWGEQFF	TGCAGTGCTAGAGACCCTAACTGGGGTGAGCAGTTCTTC	many	TRBV20-1	NA	TRBJ2-1
CAISESTGANEKLFF	TGTGCCATCAGTGAGTCAACAGGGGCGAATGAAAAACTGTTTTTT	NA	TRBV10-3	TRBD1	TRBJ1-4
CATSGTGRDQPQHF	TGCGCCACCTCAGGGACAGGGAGGGATCAGCCCCAGCATTTT	NA	TRBV10-2	TRBD1	TRBJ1-5
CASSPASGVPTEAFF	TGCGCCAGCAGCCCGGCTTCAGGGGTGCCCACTGAAGCTTTCTTT	NA	TRBV5-1	NA	TRBJ1-1
CASSSPGTKGSYEQYF	TGTGCCAGCAGCTCTCCAGGGACCAAAGGGTCCTACGAGCAGTACTTC	few	TRBV7-2	NA	TRBJ2-7
CASSRNRGRDEQYF	TGTGCCAGCAGTCGGAACAGGGGGCGCGACGAGCAGTACTTC	few	TRBV11-2	TRBD1	TRBJ2-7
CASSQRTSGGLSGEQYF	TGCGCCAGCAGCCAACGGACTAGCGGAGGGCTCTCTGGCGAGCAGTACTTC	NA	TRBV4-1	TRBD2	TRBJ2-7
CASSWRGRADTQYF	TGTGCCAGCAGCTGGAGGGGGCGCGCAGATACGCAGTATTTT	NA	TRBV7-9	NA	TRBJ2-3
CASSWEGPGELFF	TGTGCCAGCAGTTGGGAGGGGCCCGGGGAGCTGTTTTTT	NA	TRBV12-3/TRBV12-4	TRBD2	TRBJ2-2
CASSLLGGTGELFF	TGTGCCAGCAGCTTACTTGGGGGGACCGGGGAGCTGTTTTTT	many	TRBV7-3	NA	TRBJ2-2
CASPRDRGVRETQYF	TGTGCCAGCCCTAGAGACAGGGGCGTTAGGGAGACCCAGTACTTC	NA	TRBV2	TRBD1	TRBJ2-5
CASSALGGLNQPQHF	TGCGCCAGCAGCGCTCTGGGGGGGCTCAATCAGCCCCAGCATTTT	few	TRBV5-1	NA	TRBJ1-5
CSASGDRKFTDTQYF	TGCAGTGCCAGCGGGGACAGAAAGTTCACAGATACGCAGTATTTT	few	TRBV20-1	NA	TRBJ2-3
CASSGSLDTQYF	TGCGCCAGCAGTGGTTCTCTCGATACGCAGTATTTT	few	TRBV5-1	NA	TRBJ2-3
CASSQGTGDYEQYF	TGCGCCAGCAGCCAAGGGACAGGTGACTACGAGCAGTACTTC	many	TRBV4-3	TRBD1	TRBJ2-7
CATSDSQGINQPQHF	TGTGCCACCAGTGACTCACAGGGGATCAATCAGCCCCAGCATTTT	NA	TRBV24-1	TRBD1	TRBJ1-5
CASSITSYEQYF	TGTGCCAGCTCTATAACATCCTACGAGCAGTACTTC	few	TRBV11-2	NA	TRBJ2-7
CSVRGNTDTQYF	TGCAGTGTGCGGGGAAACACAGATACGCAGTATTTT	NA	TRBV20-1	NA	TRBJ2-3
CASSFVEGGRDEQFF	TGTGCCAGCAGTTTCGTTGAGGGGGGGCGCGATGAGCAGTTCTTC	few	TRBV28	NA	TRBJ2-1
CASSTAGDEKLFF	TGTGCCAGCTCAACCGCAGGGGACGAAAAACTGTTTTTT	few	TRBV18	NA	TRBJ1-4
CATSDFGTDTQYF	TGTGCCACCAGTGATTTTGGTACAGATACGCAGTATTTT	many	TRBV24-1	NA	TRBJ2-3